These 17 T cell receptor beta chains were sequenced from one sample in a study of cytomegalovirus exposure and HLA in healthy donors. PCR employed 60 Vbeta and 13 Jbeta primers. Produced via immunoSEQ multiplex PCR; TCRdb's table is partial and in-frame only. The sample carries some 160,000 clones, roughly 85% recorded once. Sequenced input: PBMCs. The receptors originated from a male donor in good health and CMV-seronegative.

This clone is a singleton in its sample. A junction end diverges from the germline sequence, so it may reflect a read error. The V and J genes are TRBV5-8 and TRBJ2-4, with TRBD2 identical over 12 bases. Per the germline V gene, CDR1 is SGHTS and CDR2 is YDEGEE. The length of the CDR3 is 13 residues. For the CDR3, the DNA is TGTGCCAGCAGCTTGCCTAGCGGGAGGGCCGGGGTCTTC. This sequence encodes CASSLPSGRAGVF.

The chain employs TRBV19 and TRBJ1-2; D remains unclear. Germline CDR1 LNHDA, CDR2 SQIVND (reference sequence). This CDR3 region has 13 residues. V shed 3 bases and J shed 2 bases, with 7 bases lying between them. In nucleotides, the CDR3 is TGTGCCAGTAGTATTTACTTAAACTATGGCTACACCTTC. Translated: CASSIYLNYGYTF.

The chain links TRBV10-3 to TRBJ2-7; 11 bases are a match to TRBD2. V shed 3 bases, J shed 4 bases, and the junction held 8 bases outside the gene matches. Per germline, CDR1 ENHRY and CDR2 SYGVKD. The CDR3 contains 16 residues. In DNA, the CDR3 is TGTGCCATCAGTGATTATAGCGGGGGGGCCCTGTACGAGCAGTACTTC. Its translation is CAISDYSGGALYEQYF.

The gene calls are TRBV29-1 and TRBJ2-2; D may be TRBD2 (6 bases). CDR1 is SQVTM and CDR2 is ANQGSEA in the germline V gene. Trimming stripped 7 bases from V and 0 bases from J, with 9 bases between. The CDR3 covers 13 residues. This CDR3 is CSARESNTGELFF. The CDR3 bases are TGCAGCGCCCGGGAGTCGAACACCGGGGAGCTGTTTTTT.

This clone was seen a few times. V gene TRBV7-2 combines with J gene TRBJ2-2; 8 nucleotides align to TRBD1. The CDR3 is 13 residues long. V was clipped by 4 bases and J by 6 bases; unmatched bases: 1. Germline V gene data show CDR1 as SGHTA and CDR2 as FQGNSA. The CDR3 is CASSSTGAGELFF. The CDR3 DNA reads TGTGCCAGCAGCTCGACAGGGGCCGGGGAGCTGTTTTTT.

The chain uses TRBV9 and TRBJ2-5; 8 bases are shared with TRBD1. The V gene end was trimmed by 0 bases and the J gene end by 1 base; junction bases not matched to a gene: 11. The CDR3 sequence is 18 residues long. Germline V gene sequence: CDR1 SGDLS, CDR2 YYNGEE. The CDR3 coding sequence is TGTGCCAGCAGCGTAGCCTCGACGGGGGACAGGCCCCAAGAGACCCAGTACTTC. Residues: CASSVASTGDRPQETQYF.

The chain uses TRBV4-3 and TRBJ2-7, with 7 nucleotides matching TRBD1. The CDR3 has 13 residues. Germline assignment: CDR1 LGHNA and CDR2 YSLEER. V lost 1 base and J lost 3; bases outside the gene matches: 0. The CDR3 sequence: CASSQGTGYEQYF. DNA for the CDR3: TGCGCCAGCAGCCAAGGGACAGGCTACGAGCAGTACTTC.

The J gene is TRBJ1-5, the V gene TRBV28, with TRBD1 identical over 9 bases. The ends lost 3 bases at V and 7 bases at J; junction bases unmatched: 19. The CDR3 is made up of 19 amino acids. Germline CDR1 reads MDHEN; CDR2 reads SYDVKM. The CDR3 DNA is TGTGCCAGCAGTTTCTTAAGTCTGGGACAGGGCTGGGGTGGACAGCCCCAGCATTTT. The encoded protein is CASSFLSLGQGWGGQPQHF.

The gene calls are TRBV5-1 and TRBJ2-7, with 8 bases identical to TRBD2. With V trimmed by 1 base and J by 2 bases, 11 bases remained unmatched. Germline CDR1 SGHRS, CDR2 YFSETQ. There are 17 residues in the CDR3. CDR3 in DNA: TGCGCCAGCAGCTTGCATAAAACTAGCGGAGTGGCCTACGAGCAGTACTTC. It encodes CASSLHKTSGVAYEQYF. The full variable domain, rest sourced from reference TRBV5-1 and TRBJ2-7, is KAGVTQTPRYLIKTRGQQVTLSCSPISGHRSVSWYQQTPGQGLQFLFEYFSETQRNKGNFPGRFSGRQFSNSRSEMNVSTLELGDSALYLCASSLHKTSGVAYEQYFGPGTRLTVT.

About this clone itself: Distinct nucleotide sequences in the sample also encode this CDR3. This rearrangement joins TRBV6-5 to TRBJ1-2; 9 bases agree with TRBD1. From germline, CDR1 is MNHEY and CDR2 SVGAGI. The CDR3 runs to 15 residues. V was pared by 0 bases and J by 4 bases, with 3 bases of the junction left unmatched. The CDR3 DNA sequence: TGTGCCAGCAGTTACTCGGGACAGGGTGGCTATGGCTACACCTTC. Its protein product is CASSYSGQGGYGYTF.

This sequence joins TRBV6-4 and TRBJ2-7, with D perhaps TRBD1 (6 bases). With 5 bases removed from V and 4 bases from J, the gap between germline ends came to 12 bases. The CDR3 is 13 residues long. Germline assignment: CDR1 MRHNA and CDR2 SNTAGT. The CDR3 protein is CASSRQAGYEQYF. CDR3 bases: TGTGCCAGCAGTAGACAGGCCGGTTACGAGCAGTACTTC.

This clone was detected only once. CDR3 sequence: CASSTPGRGATYEQYF. The CDR3 nucleotides read TGTGCCAGTAGTACCCCGGGCCGGGGGGCAACCTACGAGCAGTACTTC. V is TRBV19 and J is TRBJ2-7; possibly TRBD2 for D (7 bases). Germline CDR1 is LNHDA and CDR2 is SQIVND (reference sequence). This CDR3 contains 16 residues. The V end was cut by 4 bases, the J end by 2 bases, with 18 bases between.

The rearrangement links TRBV9 to TRBJ1-3, with D unresolved. The germline V gene encodes CDR1 SGDLS and CDR2 YYNGEE. V lost 0 bases and J lost 0, with 13 bases in between. The length of the CDR3 is 17 residues. In nucleotides, the CDR3 is TGTGCCAGCAGCGTAGGCGCGCGATTAAGCTCTGGAAACACCATATATTTT. Amino acids: CASSVGARLSSGNTIYF.

The CDR3 loop is CASSLDSTDYGYTF. DNA for the CDR3: TGTGCCAGCAGCTTAGATTCCACAGACTATGGCTACACCTTC. The genes are TRBV11-2 and TRBJ1-2; D unclear. Trimming cost V 0 bases and J 3 bases, with 8 bases left between them. The CDR3 has 14 amino acids. The germline gives CDR1 SGHAT, CDR2 FQNNGV.

This clone was counted a few times. The V gene is TRBV7-2, the J gene TRBJ1-5; D not certain. Germline V lookup: CDR1 SGHTA, CDR2 FQGNSA. The CDR3 consists of 13 residues. The ends were cut back, 4 bases at V and 4 bases at J, with 8 bases in the middle. DNA for the CDR3: TGTGCCAGCAGCTCACAAATGAATCAGCCCCAGCATTTT. Its translation: CASSSQMNQPQHF.

The rearrangement links TRBV28 to TRBJ1-1; tentative D call: TRBD1 (5 bases). This CDR3 comprises 16 residues. Germline assignment: CDR1 MDHEN and CDR2 SYDVKM. V lost 5 bases and J lost 0, with 16 bases in between. The CDR3 sequence is CASSLPSAGMNTEAFF. CDR3 coding DNA: TGTGCCAGCAGTCTGCCGTCGGCAGGGATGAACACTGAAGCTTTCTTT.

This rearrangement joins TRBV21-1 to TRBJ2-1; the table assigns TRBD2, which was not confirmed against the DNA. TRBV21-1 is tagged as a pseudogene. The CDR3 has 16 amino acids. The CDR3 region has the DNA TGTGCCAGCAGCAACGATAGAAGCCTTGTATACAATGAGCAGTTCTTC. It specifies CASSNDRSLVYNEQFF.